This passage covers 22 T cell receptor beta chains from one sample sequenced in a study of cytomegalovirus exposure and HLA in healthy donors. The PCR made use of 60 Vbeta and 13 Jbeta primers. Assay used: immunoSEQ multiplex PCR; TCRdb lists only in-frame clones, some missing. This repertoire shows over 200,000 clones, roughly 90% found once; its top ten account for 0.9% to 1.1%. Sequenced material: PBMCs. Receptors originate from a woman between 18 and 29 years old in good health and CMV-seronegative.

The rearrangement joins TRBV29-1 to TRBJ2-7; 7 bases fit TRBD2. The germline gives CDR1 SQVTM, CDR2 ANQGSEA. The CDR3 has 11 residues. V gave up 5 bases and J gave up 6 bases; unmatched junction bases: 4. The CDR3 sequence is CSVRWGGEQYF. The CDR3 DNA follows: TGCAGCGTTAGGTGGGGGGGCGAGCAGTACTTC.

The gene calls are TRBV21-1 and TRBJ1-3; the table's D gene call, TRBD1, was not cross checked with the DNA. TRBV21-1 represents a pseudogene. This CDR3 region has 18 residues. The CDR3 region is CASSKRLADRGSGNTIYF. For the CDR3, the DNA is TGTGCCAGCAGCAAACGTTTAGCGGACAGGGGCTCTGGAAACACCATATATTTT.

The chain joins TRBV27 to TRBJ2-2; TRBD2 agrees at 7 bases. This CDR3 spans 13 amino acids. With V trimmed by 6 bases and J by 6 bases, 4 bases remained unmatched. Germline values: CDR1 MNHEY, CDR2 SMNVEV (reference sequence). CDR3 sequence (DNA): TGTGCCAGCAGACTCCGGGGGGCCGGGGAGCTGTTTTTT. This translates into CASRLRGAGELFF.

V and J are TRBV27 and TRBJ2-5; a weak D match, TRBD2 (6 bases). The CDR3 has 14 residues. Germline loops: CDR1 MNHEY, CDR2 SMNVEV (reference sequence). Trimming took off 4 bases at V and 5 bases at J, with 14 bases between the two ends. The CDR3 DNA reads TGTGCCAGCAGTTCGATAATAGCGGCCGAGACCCAGTACTTC. Its translation: CASSSIIAAETQYF.

The chain carries TRBV7-2 and TRBJ1-2; 7 bases map to TRBD1. This CDR3 has 14 amino acids. Germline-derived CDR1 and CDR2 are SGHTA and FQGNSA. V was pared by 5 bases and J by 4 bases, with 7 bases of the junction left unmatched. CDR3 bases: TGTGCCAGCAGCCCGGGACAGCTACTCTATGGCTACACCTTC. Protein sequence: CASSPGQLLYGYTF.

The V and J genes are TRBV7-9 and TRBJ2-7, with a weak D call TRBD1 (6 bases). With 3 bases removed from V and 4 bases from J, the gap between germline ends came to 10 bases. Germline-derived CDR1 and CDR2 are SEHNR and FQNEAQ (reference sequence). The CDR3 length is 13 residues. Here the CDR3 reads CASSFLQGYEQYF. The DNA for the CDR3 is TGTGCCAGCAGCTTCTTACAGGGATACGAGCAGTACTTC. The full variable domain, its missing parts supplied by reference TRBV7-9 and TRBJ2-7, is DTGVSQNPRHKITKRGQNVTFRCDPISEHNRLYWYRQTLGQGPEFLTYFQNEAQLEKSRLLSDRFSAERPKGSFSTLEIQRTEQGDSAMYLCASSFLQGYEQYFGPGTRLTVT.

The chain has TRBV5-6 and TRBJ1-2; D gene ambiguous. V gave up 2 bases and J gave up 0 bases, with 11 bases separating them. The CDR3 is 15 residues long. The germline V gene encodes CDR1 SGHDT and CDR2 YYEEEE. The CDR3 reads CASSLGHLANYGYTF. In nucleotides, the CDR3 is TGTGCCAGCAGCTTAGGCCACCTAGCTAACTATGGCTACACCTTC.

The chain is built from TRBV7-6 and TRBJ2-7; possibly TRBD2 for D (5 bases). The CDR3 length is 14 residues. V lost 1 base and J 4 bases, leaving 11 bases between the germline ends. CDR1 is SGHVS and CDR2 is FNYEAQ in the germline V gene. For the CDR3, the DNA is TGTGCCAGCAGCTTAGACGGGGTCGAATACGAGCAGTACTTC. Amino acid sequence: CASSLDGVEYEQYF. The entire variable domain, with the rest obtained from reference TRBV7-6 and TRBJ2-7, is as follows: GAGVSQSPRYKVTKRGQDVALRCDPISGHVSLYWYRQALGQGPEFLTYFNYEAQQDKSGLPNDRFSAERPEGSISTLTIQRTEQRDSAMYRCASSLDGVEYEQYFGPGTRLTVT.

The chain is built from TRBV4-1 and TRBJ2-3; 12 bases are a match to TRBD2. With 2 bases clipped from V and 5 bases from J, the junction kept 8 bases outside the gene matches. CDR3 length equals 17 residues. Germline V gives CDR1 MGHRA, CDR2 YSYEKL. The CDR3 sequence is CASSQKLAGGPKDTQYF. The CDR3 nucleotides are TGCGCCAGCAGCCAAAAACTAGCGGGGGGCCCTAAAGATACGCAGTATTTT.

V is TRBV19 and J is TRBJ1-2; TRBD1 matches at 9 bases. In germline, CDR1 is LNHDA, CDR2 SQIVND (reference sequence). CDR3 length: 16 amino acids. Trimming at V came to 4 bases and at J to 6 bases, leaving 12 bases not matched to a gene. The CDR3 region is CASSTRQGVTSHGYTF. The CDR3 DNA reads TGTGCCAGTAGTACCAGACAGGGGGTAACCTCGCATGGCTACACCTTC.

Written as DNA, the CDR3 is TGTGCCAGCACCAAAGAGGGGGATGAGCAGTACTTC. This codes for CASTKEGDEQYF. The genes are TRBV9 and TRBJ2-7; D possibly corresponds to TRBD1 (6 bases). The CDR3 has 12 residues. V lost 6 bases and J lost 7, with 14 bases in between. CDR1 SGDLS and CDR2 YYNGEE come from the germline V gene. The full variable domain, with the rest looked up from reference TRBV9 and TRBJ2-7, is DSGVTQTPKHLITATGQRVTLRCSPRSGDLSVYWYQQSLDQGLQFLIQYYNGEERAKGNILERFSAQQFPDLHSELNLSSLELGDSALYFCASTKEGDEQYFGPGTRLTVT.

As DNA, the CDR3 is TGTGCCAGCAGCCCGGGACTAGTTAATGAAAAACTGTTTTTT. As protein: CASSPGLVNEKLFF. This chain connects TRBV6-1 to TRBJ1-4, with D perhaps matching TRBD1 (5 bases). Germline V gene lookup returns CDR1 MNHNS and CDR2 SASEGT. The length of the CDR3 is 14 residues. Trimming pared 6 bases from V and 4 bases from J, leaving 12 bases between.

This clone was seen only once. The rearrangement joins TRBV2 to TRBJ2-3; 11 nucleotides line up with TRBD2. This CDR3 has 17 residues. In germline, CDR1 is SNHLY, CDR2 FYNNEI. Trimming removed 8 bases from V and 5 bases from J; junction bases left unmatched: 15. The CDR3 is CASVLGGSGRAGDTQYF. The DNA for the CDR3 is TGTGCCAGCGTGTTAGGGGGTAGCGGGAGGGCCGGAGATACGCAGTATTTT. The full variable domain, completed using reference TRBV2 and TRBJ2-3, is EPEVTQTPSHQVTQMGQEVILRCVPISNHLYFYWYRQILGQKVEFLVSFYNNEISEKSEIFDDQFSVERPDGSNFTLKIRSTKLEDSAMYFCASVLGGSGRAGDTQYFGPGTRLTVL.

The gene calls are TRBV4-3 and TRBJ2-6, with TRBD1 matching over 7 bases. The CDR3 loop spans 19 amino acids. The J segment lost 3 bases and the V segment lost 0 bases, leaving 11 bases of the junction unmatched. The germline V gene has CDR1 LGHNA and CDR2 YSLEER. The chain's CDR3 is CASSQDRRTGSFGANVLTF. The CDR3 nucleotides are TGCGCCAGCAGCCAAGATCGGAGGACAGGCTCTTTTGGGGCCAACGTCCTGACTTTC.

The V and J genes are TRBV28 and TRBJ1-2; 7 positions match TRBD1. The CDR3 covers 17 residues. Trimming took 3 bases from V and 1 from J; bases not matched to a gene: 11. Germline CDR1 and CDR2: MDHEN and SYDVKM. The CDR3 DNA follows: TGTGCCAGCAGTTTTTGGCAGGGGGTGACCGATAACTATGGCTACACCTTC. This translates into CASSFWQGVTDNYGYTF.

The chain employs TRBV7-9 and TRBJ2-5; TRBD1 matches at 7 bases. The J call is doubtful: the DNA matches TRBJ2-7 better. This CDR3 is built from 15 residues. CDR1 is SEHNR, CDR2 FQNEAQ, per germline (reference sequence). The CDR3 nucleotides are TGTGCCAGCAGCCCCCGGGACAGCAATTTCTACGAGCAGTACTTC. It encodes CASSPRDSNFYEQYF.

The chain employs TRBV10-3 and TRBJ2-3, with D possibly being TRBD1 (6 bases). This CDR3 has 16 residues. Germline values: CDR1 ENHRY, CDR2 SYGVKD. Trimming cost V 0 bases and J 0 bases, with 10 bases left between them. The CDR3 loop is CAISESKGESTDTQYF. CDR3 coding DNA: TGTGCCATCAGTGAGTCGAAGGGGGAGAGCACAGATACGCAGTATTTT.

This clone is a singleton in its sample. The chain combines TRBV7-6 with TRBJ2-7, with a possible D match to TRBD2 (6 bases). The V and J ends lost 5 bases and 4 bases respectively, with 12 bases between them. The length of the CDR3 is 13 residues. Germline loops: CDR1 SGHVS, CDR2 FNYEAQ. This CDR3 is CASSPGGVYEQYF. The CDR3 DNA sequence: TGTGCCAGCAGCCCCGGGGGAGTTTACGAGCAGTACTTC.

The V call is TRBV7-7, the J call TRBJ2-7, with 9 nucleotides matching TRBD2. Germline V gene data show CDR1 as SSHAT and CDR2 as FNYEAQ (reference sequence). The ends lost 6 bases at V and 7 bases at J; junction bases unmatched: 10. This CDR3 contains 14 residues. The chain's CDR3 is CASSPTSGALEQYF. CDR3 nucleotides: TGTGCCAGCAGTCCGACTAGCGGCGCCTTGGAGCAGTACTTC.

This clone was counted between two and nine times. The gene calls are TRBV23-1 and TRBJ2-7; D call uncertain. TRBV23-1 is reported as an ORF; its role is uncertain. The CDR3 runs 14 residues. The V and J ends lost 7 bases and 5 bases respectively, with 18 bases between them. The CDR3 nucleotides are TGCGCCAGCACCCTGGCGGTCGTACCCGACGAGCAGTACTTC. It is translated as CASTLAVVPDEQYF.

This rearrangement joins TRBV6-6 to TRBJ2-2, with a possible D match to TRBD1 (5 bases). The CDR3 is 14 residues long. With 5 bases removed from V and 4 bases from J, the gap between germline ends came to 11 bases. The germline V gene encodes CDR1 MNHNY and CDR2 SVGAGI (reference sequence). CDR3 sequence (DNA): TGTGCCAGCAGTCCCCAGCAGGGCACCGGGGAGCTGTTTTTT. Translated, it gives CASSPQQGTGELFF.

V gene TRBV7-2 combines with J gene TRBJ1-2; 8 positions agree with TRBD1. The CDR3 runs to 14 residues. Germline V gene lookup returns CDR1 SGHTA and CDR2 FQGNSA. The junction had 6 bases not matched to a gene; V was cut back by 6 bases and J by 3 bases. Written as DNA, the CDR3 is TGTGCCAGCAGACCTGGACAGGGTCACTATGGCTACACCTTC. Amino acids: CASRPGQGHYGYTF.